This T cell receptor (beta chain) was documented in a study of post-analysis software for immune sequencing data. Background on the study: Relapsing-remitting, secondary progressive and progressive-relapsing multiple sclerosis courses were included.

Turning to this clonotype: What it binds is not known. The conserved closing phenylalanine or tryptophan is absent in this CDR3, likely reflecting a read error. The DNA is left out, because the CDR3 cannot be placed on it with certainty; the CDR3 is given as TCRdb lists it.

Whole-study findings and limits: Multiple sclerosis patients showed significantly lower normalized Chao1 diversity than controls did. Co-batched samples clustered tightly together by F measure.

The library was made from cDNA and included unique molecular identifiers. When 1 to 10 million T cells were used, they gave around 500,000 cDNA molecules. TCRdb re-called the PCR reads through MiXCR, storing one row per CDR3 protein. Of roughly 400,000 distinct CDR3 sequences in the sample, approximately 38% were seen once. The source material was blood. The sequence came from a girl aged 2-10 years with multiple sclerosis.

The CDR3 sequence is CASGDVTYNEQLP. The V and J genes are TRBV7-9 and TRBJ2-1. The CDR3 contains 13 residues when both ends are counted. Germline values: CDR1 SEHNR, CDR2 FQNEAQ (reference sequence).